The rows below give T cell receptor beta chains drawn from one sample of a study of identical twins. TCRdb fed the 5' RACE reads into MiXCR, producing one record per CDR3 protein. Altogether about 890,000 distinct CDR3 sequences are present, 9% to 15% being singletons, with the ten largest covering roughly 1.6%. The same specimen was also included in a second study, on yellow fever vaccine responses in identical twins.

Specimen: PBMCs. The receptors here all came from a woman in her late teens or twenties in good health. Both conserved end residues are part of each CDR3. The D gene is left open where the match is weak. The size of a clone is reported for some rows only, either as once, few or many, or as a class for expanded clones.

few | . | TRBJ2-7 | TRBV2 | TGTGCCAGCAGTGACGGGAGACCCAGGAAGTCCTACGAGCAGTACTTC | CASSDGRPRKSYEQYF
. | . | TRBJ2-4 | TRBV6-1 | TGTGCCAGCAGTGTGGGCAGGTCCAAAAACATTCAGTACTTC | CASSVGRSKNIQYF
few | TRBD1 | TRBJ1-6 | TRBV5-1 | TGCGCCAGCAGCACTCGGACAGGGGGTGATCATAATTCACCCCTCCACTTT | CASSTRTGGDHNSPLHF
many | . | TRBJ2-7 | TRBV25-1 | TGTGCCAGCAGGCCGGCGTACCCCGATTACTACGAGCAGTACTTC | CASRPAYPDYYEQYF
few | TRBD1 | TRBJ1-3 | TRBV12-3/TRBV12-4 | TGTGCCAGCAGGAAAAGGGGACAGGGGGTCGGAAACACCATATATTTT | CASRKRGQGVGNTIYF
many | . | TRBJ2-7 | TRBV12-3/TRBV12-4 | TGTGCCAGCAGCCCCCGGCCTGGCTACGAGCAGTACTTC | CASSPRPGYEQYF
few | . | TRBJ2-7 | TRBV28 | TGTGCCAGCAGTTATCTCCGGGTTGGGTACGAGCAGTACTTC | CASSYLRVGYEQYF
few | TRBD2 | TRBJ2-1 | TRBV7-6 | TGTGCCAGCAGCCTCGGGACTAGGAATTACAATGAGCAGTTCTTC | CASSLGTRNYNEQFF
. | TRBD2 | TRBJ2-4 | TRBV3-1 | TGTGCCAGCAGCCACCTAGCGGGAGGGCGCAAAAACATTCAGTACTTC | CASSHLAGGRKNIQYF
. | TRBD1 | TRBJ2-7 | TRBV20-1 | TGTAGTGCAGGGGGCCGGGACGAGCAGTACTTC | CSAGGRDEQYF
few | . | TRBJ2-2 | TRBV2 | TGTGCCGCGGGACAGTTACCGGACACCGGGGAGCTGTTTTTT | CAAGQLPDTGELFF
. | TRBD1 | TRBJ2-7 | TRBV20-1 | TGCAGTGCTACCGGGACAGGGGGGTCCGAGCAGTACTTC | CSATGTGGSEQYF
. | . | TRBJ2-7 | TRBV10-3 | TGTGCCACCTCAGGCTCCTACGAGCAGTACTTC | CATSGSYEQYF
. | TRBD1 | TRBJ2-5 | TRBV20-1 | TGCAGTGCCAGAGTGACAGGGGGCGGAGAGACCCAGTACTTC | CSARVTGGGETQYF
few | TRBD2 | TRBJ2-1 | TRBV9 | TGTGCCAGCAGCGCGAGCGGGGGGGCGGACAATGAGCAGTTCTTC | CASSASGGADNEQFF
. | . | TRBJ2-5 | TRBV7-9 | TGTGCCAGCAGCTCCTCGTCCCAAGAGACCCAGTACTTC | CASSSSSQETQYF
. | TRBD1 | TRBJ2-2 | TRBV7-9 | TGTGCCAGCAGCCGGGGACAGGGGGCAACCGGGGAGCTGTTTTTT | CASSRGQGATGELFF
. | TRBD2 | TRBJ2-5 | TRBV11-1 | TGTGCCAGCAGCTTATCGCCGGGACTAGGGATGGAGACCCAGTACTTC | CASSLSPGLGMETQYF
few | . | TRBJ2-3 | TRBV20-1 | TGCAGTGCGCCTGAAGGGGGGGACTACACAGATACGCAGTATTTT | CSAPEGGDYTDTQYF
. | . | TRBJ2-1 | TRBV7-2 | TGTGCCAGCAGCGCTGAGGGCCCTCTTGAGCAGTTCTTC | CASSAEGPLEQFF
. | . | TRBJ1-1 | TRBV20-1 | TGCAGTGCTAGCGGACGTAAGATGAACACTGAAGCTTTCTTT | CSASGRKMNTEAFF
once | . | TRBJ2-7 | TRBV4-1 | TGCGCCAGCAGCCAGAATAGCGGCGAGCAGTACTTC | CASSQNSGEQYF
. | . | TRBJ2-5 | TRBV4-1 | TGCGCCAGCAGCCAAGTTGTCGAACGAGAGACCCAGTACTTC | CASSQVVERETQYF
. | . | TRBJ1-1 | TRBV2 | TGTGCCAGCAGGGGACCGTTGAACACTGAAGCTTTCTTT | CASRGPLNTEAFF
few | . | TRBJ2-6 | TRBV27 | TGTGCCAGCAGTCCCAGCCGAGCCAACGTCCTGACTTTC | CASSPSRANVLTF
few | TRBD2 | TRBJ2-1 | TRBV7-3 | TGTGCCAGCAGCCCCCCCTCCCTAGCGGGAGGACGCAATGAGCAGTTCTTC | CASSPPSLAGGRNEQFF
many | . | TRBJ1-2 | TRBV12-3/TRBV12-4 | TGTGTTGTGAGGGGATCCTATGGCTACACCTTC | CVVRGSYGYTF
. | . | TRBJ2-4 | TRBV15 | TGTGCCACCAGCAGCACGGCTGACATTCAGTACTTC | CATSSTADIQYF
few | . | TRBJ2-2 | TRBV5-1 | TGCGCCAGCAGCCCTTACTTTGACCGATCCGCCGGGGAGCTGTTTTTT | CASSPYFDRSAGELFF
many | . | TRBJ1-6 | TRBV13 | TGTGCCAGCAGCCATCAGGCCGTTGGAGCTAATTCACCCCTCCACTTT | CASSHQAVGANSPLHF
. | . | TRBJ1-2 | TRBV29-1 | TGCAGCGTTTGGTTACAGATTTCGGCTGGCTACACCTTC | CSVWLQISAGYTF
many | . | TRBJ2-1 | TRBV2 | TGTGCCAGCAAGGGAGGCCTCTCCTACAATGAGCAGTTCTTC | CASKGGLSYNEQFF
few | . | TRBJ1-3 | TRBV20-1 | TGCAGTGCTTACCCACAATTCCGCTCTGGAAACACCATATATTTT | CSAYPQFRSGNTIYF
. | . | TRBJ2-4 | TRBV6-6 | TGTGCCAGCAGTTACGCACAGGGAAACATTCAGTACTTC | CASSYAQGNIQYF
few | . | TRBJ1-1 | TRBV5-8 | TGTGCCAGCAGTTCACTTATGGTGACTGAAGCTTTCTTT | CASSSLMVTEAFF
many | TRBD2 | TRBJ2-3 | TRBV24-1 | TGTGCCACCAGTGAGCCTGGACTAGCGGGACCCGGAGATACGCAGTATTTT | CATSEPGLAGPGDTQYF
. | TRBD2 | TRBJ2-3 | TRBV7-2 | TGTGCCAGCAGGTCACGACTAGCGGGAGGCCATACGCAGTATTTT | CASRSRLAGGHTQYF
. | TRBD2 | TRBJ2-1 | TRBV7-9 | TGTGCCAGCAGCTCTCAGCGGGAGAGGTCCTACAATGAGCAGTTCTTC | CASSSQRERSYNEQFF
few | . | TRBJ1-2 | TRBV28 | TGTGCCAGTATTCGCCGACAGAACTATGGCTACACCTTC | CASIRRQNYGYTF